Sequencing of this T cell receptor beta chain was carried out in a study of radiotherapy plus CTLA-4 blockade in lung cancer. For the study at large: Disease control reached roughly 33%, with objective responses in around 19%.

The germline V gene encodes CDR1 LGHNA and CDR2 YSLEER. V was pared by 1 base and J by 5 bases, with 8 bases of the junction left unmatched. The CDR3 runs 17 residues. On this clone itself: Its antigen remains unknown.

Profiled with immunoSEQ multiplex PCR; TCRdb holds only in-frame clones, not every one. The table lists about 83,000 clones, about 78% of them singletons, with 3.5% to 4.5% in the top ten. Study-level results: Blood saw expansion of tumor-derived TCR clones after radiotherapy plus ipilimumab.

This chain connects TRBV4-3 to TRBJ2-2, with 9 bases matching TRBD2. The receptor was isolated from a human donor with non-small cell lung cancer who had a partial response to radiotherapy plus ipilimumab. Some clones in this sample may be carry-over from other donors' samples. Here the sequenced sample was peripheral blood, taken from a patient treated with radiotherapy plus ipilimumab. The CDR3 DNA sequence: TGCGCCAGCAGCCAAGCCCCGGCGCGGGGGGGGACCGGGGAGCTGTTTTTT. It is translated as CASSQAPARGGTGELFF.